This section outlines one TCR beta chain sequence together with its context. Researchers sorted participants into cohorts using their self-reported clinical history. Germline V CDR1 and CDR2: SNHLY, FYNNEI. Trimming removed 2 bases from V and 3 bases from J, with 16 bases in between. This CDR3 contains 16 residues. The data stem from a study of blood T cell repertoires in COVID-19. Study in general: PBMCs, B-cell-depleted T cells, or T cells were the source of the cDNA or gDNA that made up the material.

As handled by the study authors: Using reference gene primer amplification, nucleated cell counts were estimated. Clones were sequenced by immunoSEQ multiplex PCR, and TCRdb holds only the in-frame ones, with some missing. D and trimming were read from the DNA, whereas the V and J calls and clone size are those reported in that table. The sample lists some 260,000 clones, about 90% occurring once. The material sequenced was PBMCs or T cells enriched from blood (not recorded which). The clonotype comes from a woman between 25 and 40 years old with acute COVID-19. The V gene is TRBV2, the J gene TRBJ1-1; D may be TRBD1 (5 bases). The CDR3 DNA is TGTGCCAGCAGTGAAAGGTTCCGGTTAGGGGACACTGAAGCTTTCTTT. Its protein is CASSERFRLGDTEAFF.